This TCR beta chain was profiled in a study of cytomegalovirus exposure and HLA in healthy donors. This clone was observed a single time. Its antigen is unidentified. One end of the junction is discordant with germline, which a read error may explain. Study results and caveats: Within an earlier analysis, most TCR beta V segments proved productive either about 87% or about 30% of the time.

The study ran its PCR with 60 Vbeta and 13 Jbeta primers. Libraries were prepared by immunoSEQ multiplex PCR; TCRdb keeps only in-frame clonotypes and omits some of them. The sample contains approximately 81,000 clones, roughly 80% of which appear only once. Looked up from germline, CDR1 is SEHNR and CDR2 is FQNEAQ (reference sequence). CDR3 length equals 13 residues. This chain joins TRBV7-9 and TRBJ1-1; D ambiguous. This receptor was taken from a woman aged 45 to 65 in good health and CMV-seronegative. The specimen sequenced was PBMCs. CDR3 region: CVSSLVEYTEAFF. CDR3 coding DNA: TGTGTCAGCAGCTTAGTAGAGTACACTGAAGCTTTCTTT.